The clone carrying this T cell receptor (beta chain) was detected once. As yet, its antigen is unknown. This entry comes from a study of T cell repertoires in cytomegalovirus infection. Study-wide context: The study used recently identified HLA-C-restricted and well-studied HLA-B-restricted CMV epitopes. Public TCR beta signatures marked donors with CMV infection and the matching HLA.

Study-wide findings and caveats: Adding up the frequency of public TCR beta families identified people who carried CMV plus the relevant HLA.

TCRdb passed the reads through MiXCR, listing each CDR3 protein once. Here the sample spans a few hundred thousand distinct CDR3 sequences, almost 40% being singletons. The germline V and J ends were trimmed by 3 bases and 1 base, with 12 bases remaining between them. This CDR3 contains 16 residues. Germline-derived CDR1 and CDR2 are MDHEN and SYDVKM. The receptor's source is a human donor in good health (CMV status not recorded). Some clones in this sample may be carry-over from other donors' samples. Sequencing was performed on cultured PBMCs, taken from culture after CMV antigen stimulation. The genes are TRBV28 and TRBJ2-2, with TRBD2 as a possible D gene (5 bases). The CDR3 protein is CASSFGSERNTGELFF. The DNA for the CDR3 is TGTGCCAGCAGTTTCGGTAGCGAGCGGAACACCGGGGAGCTGTTTTTT.